Below are 8 T cell receptor beta chains sequenced from a single sample in a study of blood T cell repertoires in COVID-19. Profiling relied on immunoSEQ multiplex PCR, and the TCRdb table lists in-frame clones only, not all of them. The sample consists of around 180,000 clones, around 72% of them appearing once. Sequencing was carried out using peripheral blood. The receptors come from a woman aged 80 or over with acute or convalescent COVID-19.

The V and J genes are TRBV20-1 and TRBJ2-1; TRBD2 might be the D (6 bases). The germline V and J ends were trimmed by 3 bases and 8 bases, with 14 bases remaining between them. Germline CDR1 DFQATT, CDR2 SNEGSKA (reference sequence). This CDR3 is 13 amino acids long. This CDR3 reads CSASKRELHEQFF. CDR3 DNA sequence: TGCAGTGCTAGTAAACGGGAGCTTCATGAGCAGTTCTTC.

The chain links TRBV3-1 (or the pseudogene TRBV3-2) to TRBJ1-2; D gene ambiguous. CDR3 length: 14 amino acids. V lost 6 bases and J lost 8, with 19 bases in between. CDR1 is LGHDT, CDR2 YNNKEL, per germline (reference sequence). The CDR3 DNA reads TGTGCCAGCAGTCCCGGGAGGACGGGTCGGGGCTACACCTTC. It codes for CASSPGRTGRGYTF.

The V gene is TRBV7-9, the J gene TRBJ1-3; 12 bases line up with TRBD1. The junction had 15 bases not matched to a gene; V was cut back by 6 bases and J by 3 bases. The CDR3 contains 19 residues. The germline V gene encodes CDR1 SEHNR and CDR2 FQNEAQ (reference sequence). In nucleotides, the CDR3 is TGTGCCAGCAGTTGGCGTTATGGGGACAGGGGGCATAATGGAAACACCATATATTTT. Its protein product is CASSWRYGDRGHNGNTIYF.

The chain links TRBV27 to TRBJ2-1; TRBD2 aligns across 11 bases. Per the germline V gene, CDR1 is MNHEY and CDR2 is SMNVEV (reference sequence). CDR3 length: 16 amino acids. V lost 8 bases, J lost 5 bases, and 11 bases stayed unmatched. The CDR3: CASGLALAGGDNEQFF. The CDR3 bases are TGTGCCAGCGGATTAGCCCTAGCGGGAGGTGACAATGAGCAGTTCTTC.

This clone appeared a few times. The V gene is TRBV28, the J gene TRBJ1-2; weak D call: TRBD1 (6 bases). The CDR3 runs to 15 residues. The V end lost 7 bases, the J end lost 6 bases, and 21 bases lay between the germline ends. CDR1 and CDR2 from the germline V gene are MDHEN and SYDVKM. In nucleotides, the CDR3 is TGTGCCAGCACCCTTGGGGGGGGCAGGGGTCATGGCTACACCTTC. It encodes CASTLGGGRGHGYTF.

This clone was counted once. This sequence joins TRBV28 and TRBJ2-6; 8 bases map to TRBD1. The CDR3 contains 17 residues. Trimming at V came to 5 bases and at J to 3 bases, leaving 9 bases not matched to a gene. CDR1 is MDHEN and CDR2 is SYDVKM in the germline V gene. In DNA form, the CDR3 reads TGTGCCAGCAGTGCACTAAGACAGGGGAGTGGGGCCAACGTCCTGACTTTC. Its protein product is CASSALRQGSGANVLTF.

V and J are TRBV10-1 and TRBJ1-5, with a weak D call TRBD1 (6 bases). From germline, CDR1 is WNHNN and CDR2 SYGVQD (reference sequence). V was cut by 6 bases and J by 4 bases, with 16 bases left in between. The CDR3 loop spans 15 amino acids. Here the CDR3 DNA reads TGCGCCAGCAGCCCAACCGGGGGGCTGAATCAGCCCCAGCATTTT. Protein product: CASSPTGGLNQPQHF.

The V and J genes are TRBV28 and TRBJ1-1; D uncertain. Trimming took off 8 bases at V and 0 bases at J, with 10 bases between the two ends. Germline V gives CDR1 MDHEN, CDR2 SYDVKM. This CDR3 is built from 13 residues. CDR3 nucleotides: TGTGCCAGCTGGGCTCTAATGAACACTGAAGCTTTCTTT. Residues: CASWALMNTEAFF.